The 15 T cell receptor beta chains below all came from one sample that was sequenced in a study of blood T cell repertoires in COVID-19. This table comes from immunoSEQ multiplex PCR, and its TCRdb copy is limited to in-frame clones, with some not included. The data hold 250,000 or so clones, with 88% observed a single time. Sequenced input: peripheral blood. The receptors come from a woman aged 40 to 50 who had recovered from COVID-19.

This chain uses TRBV20-1 with TRBJ2-7; TRBD2 matches 10 bases. Germline-derived CDR1 and CDR2 are DFQATT and SNEGSKA (reference sequence). Trimming at V came to 3 bases and at J to 7 bases, leaving 12 bases not matched to a gene. The CDR3 sequence is 15 residues long. The CDR3 loop reads CSASLGSGRAREQYF. For the CDR3, the DNA is TGCAGTGCTAGTTTAGGGAGCGGGAGGGCAAGGGAGCAGTACTTC.

Of note for this clone: Other DNA variants within this sample encode the same CDR3. The chain employs TRBV6-2 or TRBV6-3 and TRBJ2-2, with 11 bases fitting TRBD2. Germline trimming cut 0 bases from V and 5 bases from J; bases unmatched to any gene: 5. Germline V lookup: CDR1 MNHEY, CDR2 SVGEGT. The CDR3 length is 17 residues. The CDR3 nucleotides are TGTGCCAGCAGTTACTCCGGGCTAGCGGGGGGTACCGGGGAGCTGTTTTTT. Its translation: CASSYSGLAGGTGELFF.

The chain couples TRBV25-1 to TRBJ1-2, with D unclear. The germline V gene encodes CDR1 MGHDK and CDR2 SYGVNS. Trimming removed 4 bases at V and 5 bases at J, with 17 bases between. The CDR3 is made up of 15 amino acids. Written as DNA, the CDR3 is TGTGCCAGCAGTGGCGAGGGTGCGTCGGTGTATGGCTACACCTTC. It specifies CASSGEGASVYGYTF.

About this clone: This same CDR3 is encoded by further DNA sequences in the sample. The chain uses TRBV19 and TRBJ2-1; 10 bases match TRBD2. Germline lookup yields CDR1 LNHDA and CDR2 SQIVND (reference sequence). Losses at the gene ends were 4 bases for V and 0 bases for J; bases not matched to a gene: 3. The length of the CDR3 is 16 residues. CDR3 DNA sequence: TGTGCCAGTAGTAGCCCTAGCGGGAGCTCCTACAATGAGCAGTTCTTC. Residues: CASSSPSGSSYNEQFF. The full variable domain, in which reference TRBV19 and TRBJ2-1 provide the parts outside the CDR3, is DGGITQSPKYLFRKEGQNVTLSCEQNLNHDAMYWYRQDPGQGLRLIYYSQIVNDFQKGDIAEGYSVSREKKESFPLTVTSAQKNPTAFYLCASSSPSGSSYNEQFFGPGTRLTVL.

This rearrangement joins TRBV21-1 to TRBJ2-1; TRBD1 is the table's D call and was not checked against the DNA. TRBV21-1 is marked as a pseudogene. The CDR3 runs 17 residues. CDR3 sequence reads: CASSNWGLLRSYNEQFF. The CDR3 bases are TGTGCCAGCAGCAATTGGGGGCTCCTCCGCTCCTACAATGAGCAGTTCTTC.

The chain links TRBV13 to TRBJ2-2; no firm D call. The germline V gene encodes CDR1 PRHDT and CDR2 FYEKMQ (reference sequence). CDR3 size: 15 residues. Trimming took 4 bases from V and 1 from J, leaving 10 bases between them. The CDR3 region has the DNA TGTGCCAGCAGCTCACGACTGGGGAACACCGGGGAGCTGTTTTTT. It encodes CASSSRLGNTGELFF.

J is TRBJ1-2 and V is TRBV5-4, with 7 bases aligning to TRBD1. V trimming: 4 bases; J trimming: 4 bases; junction bases outside the gene matches: 10. Germline V CDR1 and CDR2: SGHNT, YYREEE (reference sequence). The CDR3 runs 15 residues. The CDR3 is CASSPRVGGGYGYTF. The CDR3, as DNA: TGTGCCAGCAGCCCTCGGGTAGGGGGCGGCTATGGCTACACCTTC.

This chain links TRBV5-4 with TRBJ2-1; 11 nucleotides agree with TRBD1. The CDR3 length is 15 residues. Trimming cost V 7 bases and J 8 bases; bases outside gene matches: 11. Germline V gene sequence: CDR1 SGHNT, CDR2 YYREEE (reference sequence). CDR3 bases: TGTGCCAGCGGGGCCGGGACAGGGGGTCGCGATGAGCAGTTCTTC. This gives the protein CASGAGTGGRDEQFF.

The rearrangement uses TRBV3-1 (or the pseudogene TRBV3-2) and TRBJ1-3, with 7 nucleotides matching TRBD1. CDR1 LGHDT and CDR2 YNNKEL come from the germline V gene (reference sequence). The CDR3 spans 14 residues. With 7 bases clipped from V and 0 bases from J, the junction kept 3 bases outside the gene matches. CDR3 in amino acids: CASNRGDSGNTIYF. The CDR3, as DNA: TGTGCCAGCAACAGGGGAGACTCTGGAAACACCATATATTTT.

The chain combines TRBV5-4 with TRBJ2-1, with D possibly being TRBD2 (5 bases). Per germline, CDR1 SGHNT and CDR2 YYREEE (reference sequence). The CDR3 has 13 amino acids. Trimming stripped 0 bases from V and 7 bases from J, with 8 bases between. CDR3 sequence (DNA): TGTGCCAGCAGCTTGGCCGGGAAGAATGAGCAGTTCTTC. This encodes CASSLAGKNEQFF.

The chain carries TRBV3-1 (or the pseudogene TRBV3-2) and TRBJ2-1; TRBD2 matches 12 bases. J was trimmed by 10 bases and V by 4 bases; bases with no gene match: 5. From germline, CDR1 is LGHDT and CDR2 YNNKEL (reference sequence). The CDR3 consists of 14 residues. CDR3 bases: TGTGCCAGCAGCCCCCCTAGCGGGAGGGGGGAGCAGTTCTTC. This translates into CASSPPSGRGEQFF.

This clone is a singleton in its sample. The chain is built from TRBV6-5 and TRBJ1-4, with D hard to call. The CDR3 is 16 residues long. V shed 0 bases and J shed 0 bases, with 8 bases lying between them. Germline CDR1 MNHEY, CDR2 SVGAGI. The CDR3 bases are TGTGCCAGCAGTTACTCGGTGGGAGCAACTAATGAAAAACTGTTTTTT. Protein product: CASSYSVGATNEKLFF.

The chain carries TRBV9 and TRBJ2-3, with 10 positions matching TRBD2. V trimming: 0 bases; J trimming: 6 bases; junction bases outside the gene matches: 4. CDR1 SGDLS and CDR2 YYNGEE come from the germline V gene. This CDR3 spans 15 amino acids. CDR3 sequence reads: CASSVATSGLDTQYF. CDR3 coding DNA: TGTGCCAGCAGCGTAGCGACTAGCGGGTTGGATACGCAGTATTTT.

The chain is built from TRBV11-3 and TRBJ1-1; D is ambiguous. The germline V gene has CDR1 SGHNT and CDR2 YENEEA. The V end was cut by 5 bases, the J end by 8 bases, with 18 bases between. The CDR3 is 14 amino acids. The CDR3 loop is CASSPEGWFLEAFF. For the CDR3, the DNA is TGTGCCAGCAGCCCCGAGGGTTGGTTTTTGGAAGCTTTCTTT.

This sequence joins TRBV18 and TRBJ2-3; 10 bases line up with TRBD2. The CDR3 totals 14 residues. With V trimmed by 3 bases and J by 6 bases, 3 bases remained unmatched. Per the germline V gene, CDR1 is KGHSH and CDR2 is LQKENI. This CDR3 is CASSPLAGVDTQYF. CDR3 nucleotide sequence: TGTGCCAGCTCACCCCTAGCGGGAGTGGATACGCAGTATTTT.